The T cell receptor (beta chain) under discussion was sequenced for a study of shared T cell receptors in the human thymus. Generated by immunoSEQ multiplex PCR, the TCRdb table keeps only in-frame clones and is missing some. The sample has 500,000 to 750,000 clones, more than 75% seen once. These records were also assigned to another study, of human thymus T cells. That paper notes: Corrective cardiac operations yielded the resected thymus tissue. Apparent bias marked the V and J gene usage of thymic and blood repertoires. Related research described strongly overlapping thymic repertoires in unrelated people.

The TCR comes from a boy less than two years old with a congenital heart defect. Specimen: thymocytes.

CDR3 sequence: CASSYSGQSGYTF. The DNA of the CDR3 is TGTGCCAGCAGTTACTCGGGACAGAGTGGCTACACCTTC. The chain links TRBV6-6 to TRBJ1-2; 7 nucleotides align to TRBD1. Per germline, CDR1 MNHNY and CDR2 SVGAGI (reference sequence). Trimming cost V 0 bases and J 7 bases; bases outside gene matches: 2. The CDR3 extends over 13 amino acids.